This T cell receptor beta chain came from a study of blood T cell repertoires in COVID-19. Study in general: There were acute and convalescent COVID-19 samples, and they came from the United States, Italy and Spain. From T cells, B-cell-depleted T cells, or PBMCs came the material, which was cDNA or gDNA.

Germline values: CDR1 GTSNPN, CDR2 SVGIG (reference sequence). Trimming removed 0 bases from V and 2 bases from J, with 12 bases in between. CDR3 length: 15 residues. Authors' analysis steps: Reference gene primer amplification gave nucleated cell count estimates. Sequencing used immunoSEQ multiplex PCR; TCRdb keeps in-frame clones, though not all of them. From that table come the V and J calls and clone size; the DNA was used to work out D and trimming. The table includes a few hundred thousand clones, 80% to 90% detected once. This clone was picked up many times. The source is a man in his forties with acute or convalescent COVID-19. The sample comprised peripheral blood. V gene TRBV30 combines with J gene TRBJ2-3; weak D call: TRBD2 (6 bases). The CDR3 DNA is TGTGCCTGGAGTGTACTAGCCGAGGACACAGATACGCAGTATTTT. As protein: CAWSVLAEDTDTQYF.